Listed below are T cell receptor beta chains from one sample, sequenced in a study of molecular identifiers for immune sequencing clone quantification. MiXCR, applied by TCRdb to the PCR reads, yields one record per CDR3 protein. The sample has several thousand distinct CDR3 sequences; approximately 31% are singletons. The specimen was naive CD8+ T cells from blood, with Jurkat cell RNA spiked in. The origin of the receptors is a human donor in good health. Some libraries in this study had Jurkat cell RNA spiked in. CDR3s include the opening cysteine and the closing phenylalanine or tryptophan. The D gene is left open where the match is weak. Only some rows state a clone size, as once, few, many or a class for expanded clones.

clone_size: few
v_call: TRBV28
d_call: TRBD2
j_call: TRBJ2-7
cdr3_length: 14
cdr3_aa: CASGLGTGGREQYF
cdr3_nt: TGTGCCAGCGGCCTCGGGACGGGAGGACGCGAGCAGTACTTC

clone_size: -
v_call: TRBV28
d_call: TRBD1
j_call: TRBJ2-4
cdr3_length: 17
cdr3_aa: CASSLLGQGDGKNIQYF
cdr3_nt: TGTGCCAGCAGTTTATTGGGACAGGGGGACGGCAAAAACATTCAGTACTTC

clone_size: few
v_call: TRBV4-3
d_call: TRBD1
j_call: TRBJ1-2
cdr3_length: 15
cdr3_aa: CASSQDLGQGSGYTF
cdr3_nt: TGCGCCAGCAGCCAAGATTTGGGACAGGGGTCTGGCTACACCTTC

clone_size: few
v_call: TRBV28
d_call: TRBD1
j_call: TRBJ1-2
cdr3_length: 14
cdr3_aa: CASSTGQTNYGYTF
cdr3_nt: TGTGCCAGCAGCACGGGACAGACTAACTATGGCTACACCTTC

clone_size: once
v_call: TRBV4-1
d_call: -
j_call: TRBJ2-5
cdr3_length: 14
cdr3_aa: CASSQGSAGATQYF
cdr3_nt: TGCGCCAGCAGCCAAGGGTCGGCCGGGGCGACCCAGTACTTC

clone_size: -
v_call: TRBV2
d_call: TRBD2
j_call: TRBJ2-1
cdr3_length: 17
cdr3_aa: CASSDPLAGAAFNEQFF
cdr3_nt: TGTGCCAGCAGTGACCCCCTAGCGGGAGCGGCCTTCAATGAGCAGTTCTTC

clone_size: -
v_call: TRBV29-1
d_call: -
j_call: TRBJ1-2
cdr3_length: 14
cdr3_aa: CSVEAHPPNYGYTF
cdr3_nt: TGCAGCGTTGAAGCACACCCCCCTAACTATGGCTACACCTTC

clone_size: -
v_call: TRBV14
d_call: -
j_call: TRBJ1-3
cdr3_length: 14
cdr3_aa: CASSQWDMGNTIYF
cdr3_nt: TGTGCCAGCAGCCAGTGGGACATGGGAAACACCATATATTTT

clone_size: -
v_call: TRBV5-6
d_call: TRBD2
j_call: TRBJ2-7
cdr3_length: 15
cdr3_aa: CASSVLGGGTYEQYF
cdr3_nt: TGTGCCAGCAGCGTATTGGGCGGGGGGACCTACGAGCAGTACTTC

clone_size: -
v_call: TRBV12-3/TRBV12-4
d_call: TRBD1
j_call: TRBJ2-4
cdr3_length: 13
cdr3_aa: CASSRQTGDIQYF
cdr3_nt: TGTGCCAGCAGCCGCCAGACAGGGGACATTCAGTACTTC

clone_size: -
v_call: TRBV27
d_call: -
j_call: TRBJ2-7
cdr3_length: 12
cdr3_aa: CASSPGAYEQYF
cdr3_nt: TGTGCCAGCAGTCCCGGGGCCTACGAGCAGTACTTC

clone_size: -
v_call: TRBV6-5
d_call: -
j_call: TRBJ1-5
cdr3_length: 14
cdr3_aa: CASSRLEGFQPQHF
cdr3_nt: TGTGCCAGCTCTCGGCTTGAGGGCTTTCAGCCCCAGCATTTT

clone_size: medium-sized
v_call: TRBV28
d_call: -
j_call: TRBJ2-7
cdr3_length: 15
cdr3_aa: CASSFTPGEYYEQYF
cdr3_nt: TGTGCCAGCAGTTTCACGCCAGGGGAGTACTACGAGCAGTACTTC

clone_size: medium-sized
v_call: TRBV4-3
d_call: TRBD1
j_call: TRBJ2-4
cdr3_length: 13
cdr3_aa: CASSTGQGSLQYF
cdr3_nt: TGCGCCAGCAGCACAGGACAGGGAAGCCTTCAGTACTTC

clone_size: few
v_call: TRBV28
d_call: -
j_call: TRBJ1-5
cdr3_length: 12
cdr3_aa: CASSPPNQPQHF
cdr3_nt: TGTGCCAGCAGCCCCCCCAATCAGCCCCAGCATTTT

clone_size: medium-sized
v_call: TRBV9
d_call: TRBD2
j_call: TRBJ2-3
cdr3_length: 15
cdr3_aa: CASSPSGSPGDTQYF
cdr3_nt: TGTGCCAGCAGTCCAAGCGGGAGCCCAGGAGATACGCAGTATTTT

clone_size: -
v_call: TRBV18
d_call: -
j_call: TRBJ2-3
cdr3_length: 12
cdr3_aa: CASSPQTDTQYF
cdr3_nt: TGTGCCAGCTCACCACAGACAGATACGCAGTATTTT

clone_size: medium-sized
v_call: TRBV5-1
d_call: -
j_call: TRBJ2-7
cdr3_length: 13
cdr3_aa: CASSFPGYYEQYF
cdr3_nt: TGCGCCAGCAGCTTTCCGGGTTACTACGAGCAGTACTTC

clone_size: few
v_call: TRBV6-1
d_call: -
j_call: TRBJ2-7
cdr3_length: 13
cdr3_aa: CASSEMGSYEQYF
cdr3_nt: TGTGCCAGCAGTGAGATGGGGTCCTACGAGCAGTACTTC

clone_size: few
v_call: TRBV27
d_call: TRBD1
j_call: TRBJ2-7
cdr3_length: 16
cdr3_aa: CASSLTGAHYFYEQYF
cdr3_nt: TGTGCCAGCAGTTTAACAGGGGCGCATTACTTCTACGAGCAGTACTTC

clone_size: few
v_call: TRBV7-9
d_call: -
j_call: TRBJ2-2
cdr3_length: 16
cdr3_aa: CASILDRGPNTGELFF
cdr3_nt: TGTGCCAGCATTTTAGATAGAGGTCCGAACACCGGGGAGCTGTTTTTT

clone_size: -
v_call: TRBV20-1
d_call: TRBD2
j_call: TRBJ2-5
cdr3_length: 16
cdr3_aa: CSARDPLAGAQETQYF
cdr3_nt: TGCAGTGCTAGAGATCCCCTAGCGGGAGCCCAAGAGACCCAGTACTTC

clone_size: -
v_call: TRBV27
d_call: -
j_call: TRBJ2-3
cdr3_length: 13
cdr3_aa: CASSSTVTDAQYF
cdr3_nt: TGTGCCAGCAGTTCCACAGTCACAGATGCGCAGTATTTT

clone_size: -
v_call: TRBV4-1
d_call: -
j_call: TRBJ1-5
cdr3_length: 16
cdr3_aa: CASSQDPRQINQPQHF
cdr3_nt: TGCGCCAGCAGCCAAGACCCGCGGCAGATCAATCAGCCCCAGCATTTT

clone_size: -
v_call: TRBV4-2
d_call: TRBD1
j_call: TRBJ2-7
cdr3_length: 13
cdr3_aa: CASSLGQGNEQYF
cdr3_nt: TGTGCCAGCAGCTTGGGACAGGGGAACGAGCAGTACTTC

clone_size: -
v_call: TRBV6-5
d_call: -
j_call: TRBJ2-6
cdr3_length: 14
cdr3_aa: CASSRNSGANVLTF
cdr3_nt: TGTGCCAGCAGTCGGAACTCTGGGGCCAACGTCCTGACTTTC

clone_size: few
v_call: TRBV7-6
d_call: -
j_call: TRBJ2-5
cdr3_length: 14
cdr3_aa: CASSLWSGEETQYF
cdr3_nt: TGTGCCAGCAGCTTATGGTCAGGGGAAGAGACCCAGTACTTC

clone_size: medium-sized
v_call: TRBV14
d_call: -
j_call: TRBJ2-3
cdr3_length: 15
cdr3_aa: CASSQWDLPTDTQYF
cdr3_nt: TGTGCCAGCAGCCAATGGGACTTACCCACAGATACGCAGTATTTT

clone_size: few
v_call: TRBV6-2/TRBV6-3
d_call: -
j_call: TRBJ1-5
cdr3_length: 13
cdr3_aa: CASSSEGRGPQHF
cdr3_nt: TGTGCCAGCAGTTCTGAGGGGCGCGGGCCCCAGCATTTT

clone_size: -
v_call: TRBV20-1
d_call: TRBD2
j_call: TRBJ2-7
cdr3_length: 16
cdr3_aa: CSAPSPETSGSYEQYF
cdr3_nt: TGCAGTGCCCCATCGCCTGAGACTAGCGGCTCCTACGAGCAGTACTTC

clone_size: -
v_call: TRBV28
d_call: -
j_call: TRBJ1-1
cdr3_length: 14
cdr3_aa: CASSLEGGNTEAFF
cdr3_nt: TGTGCCAGCAGTTTGGAAGGCGGAAACACTGAAGCTTTCTTT

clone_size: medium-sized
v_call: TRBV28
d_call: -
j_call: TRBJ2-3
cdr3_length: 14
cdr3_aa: CASSFPPYTDTQYF
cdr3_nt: TGTGCCAGCAGTTTCCCCCCCTACACAGATACGCAGTATTTT

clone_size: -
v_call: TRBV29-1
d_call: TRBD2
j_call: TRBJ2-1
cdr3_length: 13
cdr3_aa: CCVEGLAVEEQFF
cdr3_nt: TGCTGCGTTGAAGGACTAGCGGTCGAGGAGCAGTTCTTC

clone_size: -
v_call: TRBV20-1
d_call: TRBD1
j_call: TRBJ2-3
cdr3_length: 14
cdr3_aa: CSATGQGGTDTQYF
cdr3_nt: TGCAGTGCTACAGGACAGGGAGGCACAGATACGCAGTATTTT

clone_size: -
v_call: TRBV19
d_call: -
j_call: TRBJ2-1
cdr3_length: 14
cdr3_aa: CASSIYGSRTGQFF
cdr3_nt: TGTGCCAGTAGTATTTACGGGAGTCGGACAGGGCAGTTCTTC

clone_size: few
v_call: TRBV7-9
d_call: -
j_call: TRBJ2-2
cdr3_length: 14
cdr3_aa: CASSLVSGPGELFF
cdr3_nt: TGTGCCAGCAGCTTAGTCTCTGGGCCCGGGGAGCTGTTTTTT

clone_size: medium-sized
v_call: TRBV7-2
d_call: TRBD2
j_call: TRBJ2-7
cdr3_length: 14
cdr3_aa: CASSSGLAGGEQYF
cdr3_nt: TGTGCCAGCAGCTCGGGACTAGCGGGAGGGGAGCAGTACTTC

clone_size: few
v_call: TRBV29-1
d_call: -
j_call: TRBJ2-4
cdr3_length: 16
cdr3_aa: CSAALGAVRTKNIQYF
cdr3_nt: TGCAGCGCCGCCTTGGGAGCTGTGAGGACCAAAAACATTCAGTACTTC

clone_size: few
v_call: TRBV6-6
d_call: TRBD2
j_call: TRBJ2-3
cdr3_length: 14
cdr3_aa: CASMASGTTDTQYF
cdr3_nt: TGTGCCAGCATGGCTAGCGGGACTACAGATACGCAGTATTTT

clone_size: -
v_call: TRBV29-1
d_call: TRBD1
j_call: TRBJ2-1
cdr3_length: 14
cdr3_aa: CSVEGDRLIGEQFF
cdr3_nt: TGCAGCGTTGAGGGGGACAGGTTAATTGGTGAGCAGTTCTTC

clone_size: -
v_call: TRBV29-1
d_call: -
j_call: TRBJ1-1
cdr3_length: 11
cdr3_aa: CSDASGTEAFF
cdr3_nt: TGCAGCGATGCATCCGGGACTGAAGCTTTCTTT

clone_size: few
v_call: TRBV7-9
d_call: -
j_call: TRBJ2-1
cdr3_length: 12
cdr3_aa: CASSSVYNEQFF
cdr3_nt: TGTGCCAGCAGCTCTGTATACAATGAGCAGTTCTTC

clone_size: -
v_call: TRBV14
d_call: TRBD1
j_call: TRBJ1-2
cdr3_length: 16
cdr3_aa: CASSRHRGLNPYGYTF
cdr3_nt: TGTGCCAGCAGCCGGCACAGGGGGCTCAATCCCTATGGCTACACCTTC

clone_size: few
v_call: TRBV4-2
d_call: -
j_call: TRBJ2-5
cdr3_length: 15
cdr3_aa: CASSQDQARLETQYF
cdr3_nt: TGTGCCAGCAGCCAAGATCAGGCCAGGTTAGAGACCCAGTACTTC

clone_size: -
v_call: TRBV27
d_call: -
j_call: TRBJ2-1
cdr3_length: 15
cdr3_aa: CASSFLTPPYNEQFF
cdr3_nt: TGTGCCAGCAGTTTTTTGACACCACCCTACAATGAGCAGTTCTTC

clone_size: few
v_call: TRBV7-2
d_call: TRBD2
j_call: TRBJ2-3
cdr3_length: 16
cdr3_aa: CASSTLAGPHTDTQYF
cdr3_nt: TGTGCCAGCAGCACACTAGCGGGACCACACACAGATACGCAGTATTTT

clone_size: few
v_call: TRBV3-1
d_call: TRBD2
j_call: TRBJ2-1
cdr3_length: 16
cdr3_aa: CASSQAGLADYNEQFF
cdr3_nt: TGTGCCAGCAGCCAAGCGGGACTAGCGGACTACAATGAGCAGTTCTTC

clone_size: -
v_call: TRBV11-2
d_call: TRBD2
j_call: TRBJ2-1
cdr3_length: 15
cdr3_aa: CASKVSGSVKNEQFF
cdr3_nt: TGTGCCAGCAAGGTGAGCGGGAGTGTAAAGAATGAGCAGTTCTTC

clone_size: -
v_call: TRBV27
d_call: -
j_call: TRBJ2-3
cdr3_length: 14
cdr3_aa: CASSFGGSTDTQYF
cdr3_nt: TGTGCCAGCAGTTTTGGCGGGAGCACAGATACGCAGTATTTT

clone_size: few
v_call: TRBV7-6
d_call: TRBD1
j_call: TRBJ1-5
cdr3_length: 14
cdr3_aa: CASSPGQGNQPQHF
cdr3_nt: TGTGCCAGCAGTCCGGGACAGGGTAATCAGCCCCAGCATTTT

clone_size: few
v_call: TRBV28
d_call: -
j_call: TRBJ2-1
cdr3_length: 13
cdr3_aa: CASSLFAYNEQFF
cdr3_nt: TGTGCCAGCAGTTTATTCGCCTACAATGAGCAGTTCTTC

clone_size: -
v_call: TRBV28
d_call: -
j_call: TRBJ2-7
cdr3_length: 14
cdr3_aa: CASTPRYNSYEQYF
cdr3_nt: TGTGCCAGCACCCCACGGTACAACTCCTACGAGCAGTACTTC

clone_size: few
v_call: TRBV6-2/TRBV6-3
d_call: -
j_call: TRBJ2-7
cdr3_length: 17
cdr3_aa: CASSFPSTGTGRYEQYF
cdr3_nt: TGTGCCAGCAGTTTCCCCTCGACCGGGACGGGGAGGTACGAGCAGTACTTC

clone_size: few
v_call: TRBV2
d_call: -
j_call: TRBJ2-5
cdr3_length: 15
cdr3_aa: CASSRRGVYQETQYF
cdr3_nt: TGTGCCAGCAGTCGCCGCGGCGTTTACCAAGAGACCCAGTACTTC

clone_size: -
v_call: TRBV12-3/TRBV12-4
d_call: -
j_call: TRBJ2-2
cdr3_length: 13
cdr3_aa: CASSLTNTGELFF
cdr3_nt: TGTGCCAGCAGTTTAACCAACACCGGGGAGCTGTTTTTT

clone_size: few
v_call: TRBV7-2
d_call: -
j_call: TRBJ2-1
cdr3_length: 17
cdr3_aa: CASSLGWGGARGVEQFF
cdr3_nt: TGTGCCAGCAGCTTAGGATGGGGCGGGGCCCGAGGTGTGGAGCAGTTCTTC